The clone carrying this T cell receptor (beta chain) was detected a few times. This specimen comes from a study of regulatory T cells in long-lasting Graves disease. The time point is: persistent/refractory GD, antithyroid drugs over 5 years with positive TRAb. Preparation of the TCR library used RNA extracted from PBMCs. The length of the CDR3 is 14 residues. Germline values: CDR1 SGHRS, CDR2 YFSETQ. Trimming removed 4 bases from V and 6 bases from J, with 16 bases in between. Libraries of TCR beta came from iRepertoire HTBI primers plus Arm-PCR of CDR3 regions. TCRdb itself ran the multiplex PCR reads through MiXCR, one entry per CDR3 protein. The table has 400,000 to 450,000 distinct CDR3 sequences, about a quarter seen once; the top ten hold around 26%.

J is TRBJ1-2 and V is TRBV5-1, with D uncertain. This TCR was recovered from a female donor with Graves disease. This specimen consisted of peripheral blood mononuclear cells (PBMCs), obtained when the disease was refractory, from a patient treated with antithyroid drugs. The CDR3: CASSTNVGSDGYTF. CDR3 nucleotides: TGCGCCAGCAGCACCAATGTGGGTTCAGATGGCTACACCTTC. Based on the CDR3 plus reference TRBV5-1 and TRBJ1-2, the full variable domain is KAGVTQTPRYLIKTRGQQVTLSCSPISGHRSVSWYQQTPGQGLQFLFEYFSETQRNKGNFPGRFSGRQFSNSRSEMNVSTLELGDSALYLCASSTNVGSDGYTFGSGTRLTVV.